One sample yielded the 4 T cell receptor beta chains listed below, sequenced in a study of T-cell memory formation after mild COVID-19. TCRdb ran MiXCR on the 5' RACE reads and lists one entry per CDR3 protein. The sample holds some 120,000 distinct CDR3 sequences; about 6% are singletons and the top ten take approximately 2.3%. Sequencing was done on a sample of PBMCs or a T cell subset sorted from them (not recorded which). These receptors all come from an adult woman who had mild COVID-19 (a few samples of this study predate the infection). Cell type and time point are not known.

This clonotype was detected a few times. The V call is TRBV6-2 or TRBV6-3, the J call TRBJ2-7; D is perhaps TRBD2 (6 bases). This CDR3 comprises 12 residues. Germline V gene sequence: CDR1 MNHEY, CDR2 SVGEGT. The V gene lost 5 bases and the J gene lost 6 bases, with 11 bases spanning the gap. For the CDR3, the DNA is TGTGCCAGCAGTAAAAGGAGGGCCGAGCAGTACTTC. As protein: CASSKRRAEQYF.

The chain carries TRBV4-3 and TRBJ1-3; 7 bases align to TRBD1. Losses at the gene ends were 0 bases for V and 1 base for J; bases not matched to a gene: 12. This CDR3 is built from 19 residues. CDR1 is LGHNA and CDR2 is YSLEER in the germline V gene. CDR3 DNA sequence: TGCGCCAGCAGCCAAGATTGGGGCCAGGGGGGAGTTTCTGGAAACACCATATATTTT. This sequence encodes CASSQDWGQGGVSGNTIYF.

This clonotype has ten or more counts. The chain combines TRBV12-3 or TRBV12-4 with TRBJ2-1; TRBD2 agrees at 12 bases. V shed 6 bases, J shed 8 bases, and the junction held 8 bases outside the gene matches. There are 15 residues in the CDR3. This CDR3 is CASSRRTSGNDEQFF. In nucleotides, the CDR3 is TGTGCCAGCAGCCGCCGGACTAGCGGGAATGATGAGCAGTTCTTC.

This clonotype was observed a handful of times. The chain carries TRBV4-2 and TRBJ1-1, with D possibly TRBD1 on 5 matching bases. The CDR3 runs 17 residues. Germline V gene lookup returns CDR1 LGHNA and CDR2 YNFKEQ. V was shortened by 3 bases and J by 0 bases, with 17 bases between the two germline ends. CDR3 amino acids: CASSQDPGGIVNTEAFF. In DNA form, the CDR3 reads TGTGCCAGCAGCCAGGATCCCGGGGGGATCGTGAACACTGAAGCTTTCTTT.